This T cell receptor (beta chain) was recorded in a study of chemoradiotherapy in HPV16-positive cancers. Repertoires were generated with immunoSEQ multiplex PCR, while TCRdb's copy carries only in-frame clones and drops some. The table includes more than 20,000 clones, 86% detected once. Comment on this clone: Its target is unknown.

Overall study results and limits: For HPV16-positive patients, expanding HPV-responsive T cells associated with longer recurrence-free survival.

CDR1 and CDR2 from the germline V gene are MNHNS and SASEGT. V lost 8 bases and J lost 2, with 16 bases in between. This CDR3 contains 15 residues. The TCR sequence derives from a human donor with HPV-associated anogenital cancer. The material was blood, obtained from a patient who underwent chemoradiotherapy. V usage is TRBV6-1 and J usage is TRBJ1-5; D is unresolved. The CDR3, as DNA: TGTGCCAGCGGGAGAGGGCGGGAGGGCAATCAGCCCCAGCATTTT. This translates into CASGRGREGNQPQHF.